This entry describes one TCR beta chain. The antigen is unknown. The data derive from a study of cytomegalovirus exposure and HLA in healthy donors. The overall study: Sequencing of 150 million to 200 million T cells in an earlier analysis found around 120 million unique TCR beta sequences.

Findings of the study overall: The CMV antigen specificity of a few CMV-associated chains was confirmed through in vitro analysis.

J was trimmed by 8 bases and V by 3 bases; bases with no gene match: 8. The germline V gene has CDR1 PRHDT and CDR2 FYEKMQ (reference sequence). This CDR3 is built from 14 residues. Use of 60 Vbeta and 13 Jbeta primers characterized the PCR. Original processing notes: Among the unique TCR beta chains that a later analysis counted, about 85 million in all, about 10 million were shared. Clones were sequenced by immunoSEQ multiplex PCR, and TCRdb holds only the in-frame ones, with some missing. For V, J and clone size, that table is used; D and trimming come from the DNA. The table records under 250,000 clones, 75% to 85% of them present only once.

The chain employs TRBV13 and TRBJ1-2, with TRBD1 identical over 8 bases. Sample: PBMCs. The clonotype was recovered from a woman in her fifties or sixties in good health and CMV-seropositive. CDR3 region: CASSFGQGAEGYTF. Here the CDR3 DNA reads TGTGCCAGCAGCTTCGGGCAGGGGGCGGAAGGCTACACCTTC.